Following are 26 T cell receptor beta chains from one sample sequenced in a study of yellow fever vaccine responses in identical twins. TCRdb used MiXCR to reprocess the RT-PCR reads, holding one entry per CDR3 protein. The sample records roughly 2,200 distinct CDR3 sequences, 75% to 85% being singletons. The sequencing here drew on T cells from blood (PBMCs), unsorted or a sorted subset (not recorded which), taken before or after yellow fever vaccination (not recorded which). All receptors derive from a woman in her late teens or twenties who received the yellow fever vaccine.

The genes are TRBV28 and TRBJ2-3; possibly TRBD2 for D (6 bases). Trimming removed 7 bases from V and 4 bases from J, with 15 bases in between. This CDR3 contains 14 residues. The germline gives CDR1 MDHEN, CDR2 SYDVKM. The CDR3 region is CASTPVEGPDTQYF. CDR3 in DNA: TGTGCCAGCACCCCAGTGGAGGGACCAGATACGCAGTATTTT.

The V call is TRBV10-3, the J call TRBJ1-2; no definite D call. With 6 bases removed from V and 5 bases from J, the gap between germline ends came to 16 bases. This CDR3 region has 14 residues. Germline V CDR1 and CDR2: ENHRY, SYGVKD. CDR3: CAISIGTRTYGYTF. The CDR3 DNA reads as TGTGCCATCAGCATCGGAACACGGACGTATGGCTACACCTTC.

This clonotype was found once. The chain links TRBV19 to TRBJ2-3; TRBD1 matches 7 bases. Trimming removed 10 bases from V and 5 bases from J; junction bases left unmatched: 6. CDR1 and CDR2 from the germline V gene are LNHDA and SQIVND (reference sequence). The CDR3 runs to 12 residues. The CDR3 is CATRGWEDTQYF. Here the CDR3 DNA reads TGTGCCACCAGGGGGTGGGAAGATACGCAGTATTTT. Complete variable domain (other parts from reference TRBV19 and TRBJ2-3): DGGITQSPKYLFRKEGQNVTLSCEQNLNHDAMYWYRQDPGQGLRLIYYSQIVNDFQKGDIAEGYSVSREKKESFPLTVTSAQKNPTAFYLCATRGWEDTQYFGPGTRLTVL.

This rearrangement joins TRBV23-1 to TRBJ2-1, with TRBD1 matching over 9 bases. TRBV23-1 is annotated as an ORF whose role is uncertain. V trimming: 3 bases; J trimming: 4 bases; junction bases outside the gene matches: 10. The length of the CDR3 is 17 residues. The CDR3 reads CASSHRRDRVGYNEQFF. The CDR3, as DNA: TGCGCCAGCAGTCACCGACGGGACAGGGTCGGTTACAATGAGCAGTTCTTC.

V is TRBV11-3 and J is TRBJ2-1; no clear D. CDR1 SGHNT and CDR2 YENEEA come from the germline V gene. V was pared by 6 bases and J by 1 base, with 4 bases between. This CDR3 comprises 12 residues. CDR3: CASSQSYNEQFF. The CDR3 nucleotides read TGTGCCAGCAGTCAATCCTACAATGAGCAGTTCTTC.

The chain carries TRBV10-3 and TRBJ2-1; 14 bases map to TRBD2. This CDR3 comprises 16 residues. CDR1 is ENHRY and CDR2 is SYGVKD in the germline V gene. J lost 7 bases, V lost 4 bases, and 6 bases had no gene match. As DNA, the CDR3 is TGTGCCATCAGTGCGGGACTAGCGGGAGTAACAAATGAGCAGTTCTTC. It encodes CAISAGLAGVTNEQFF.

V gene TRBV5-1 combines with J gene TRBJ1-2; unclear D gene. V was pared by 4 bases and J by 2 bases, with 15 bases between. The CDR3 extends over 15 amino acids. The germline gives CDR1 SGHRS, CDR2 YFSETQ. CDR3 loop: CASSPRSGPNYGYTF. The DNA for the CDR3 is TGCGCCAGCAGCCCTCGATCGGGCCCCAACTATGGCTACACCTTC.

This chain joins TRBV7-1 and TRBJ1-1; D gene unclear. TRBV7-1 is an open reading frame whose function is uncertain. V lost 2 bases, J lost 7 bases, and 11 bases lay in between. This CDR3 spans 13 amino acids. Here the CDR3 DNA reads TGTGCCAGCAGCTCACTCCTTGACCTTGAAGCTTTCTTT. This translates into CASSSLLDLEAFF.

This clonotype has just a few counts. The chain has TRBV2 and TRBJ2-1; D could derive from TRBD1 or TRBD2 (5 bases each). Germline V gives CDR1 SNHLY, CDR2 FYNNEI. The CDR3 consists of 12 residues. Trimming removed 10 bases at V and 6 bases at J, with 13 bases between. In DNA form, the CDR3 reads TGTGCCACCGGGGCCGCAGTCAATGAGCAGTTCTTC. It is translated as CATGAAVNEQFF.

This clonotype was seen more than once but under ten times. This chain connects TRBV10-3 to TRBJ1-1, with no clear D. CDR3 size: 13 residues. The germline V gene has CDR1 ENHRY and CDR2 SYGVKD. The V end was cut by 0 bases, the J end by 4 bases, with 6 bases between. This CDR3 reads CAISESETTEAFF. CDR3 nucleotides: TGTGCCATCAGTGAGTCGGAAACCACTGAAGCTTTCTTT.

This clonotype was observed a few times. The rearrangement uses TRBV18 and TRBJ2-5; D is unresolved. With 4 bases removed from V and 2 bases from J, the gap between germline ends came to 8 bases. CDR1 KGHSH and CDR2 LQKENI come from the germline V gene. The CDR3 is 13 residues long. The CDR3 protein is CASSLNHQETQYF. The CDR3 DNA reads TGTGCCAGCTCACTGAACCATCAAGAGACCCAGTACTTC.

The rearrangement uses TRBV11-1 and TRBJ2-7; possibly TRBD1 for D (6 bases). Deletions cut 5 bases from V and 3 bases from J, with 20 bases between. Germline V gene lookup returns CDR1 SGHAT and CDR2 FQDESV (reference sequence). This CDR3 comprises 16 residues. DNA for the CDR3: TGTGCCAGCAGCCCTGATTGGTCAGGGACAATCTACGAGCAGTACTTC. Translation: CASSPDWSGTIYEQYF.

This CDR3 reads CASSESPWTWGEQPQHF. In nucleotides, the CDR3 is TGTGCCAGCAGTGAATCACCTTGGACCTGGGGGGAACAGCCCCAGCATTTT. This rearrangement joins TRBV25-1 to TRBJ1-5, with a possible D match to TRBD1 (5 bases). CDR1 MGHDK and CDR2 SYGVNS come from the germline V gene. Deletions cut 1 base from V and 7 bases from J, with 20 bases between. The CDR3 is made up of 17 amino acids.

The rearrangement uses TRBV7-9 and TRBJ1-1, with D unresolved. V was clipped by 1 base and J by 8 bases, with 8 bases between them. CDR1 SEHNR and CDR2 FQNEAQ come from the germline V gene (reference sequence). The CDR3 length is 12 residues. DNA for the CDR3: TGTGCCAGCAGCTTAGTATCGATAGAAGCTTTCTTT. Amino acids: CASSLVSIEAFF.

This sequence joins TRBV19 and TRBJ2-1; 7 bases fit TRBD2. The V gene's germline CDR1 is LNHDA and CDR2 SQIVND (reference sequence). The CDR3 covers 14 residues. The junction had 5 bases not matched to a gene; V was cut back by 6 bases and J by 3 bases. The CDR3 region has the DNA TGTGCCAGTAGCTTCTCTAGCGGCTACAATGAGCAGTTCTTC. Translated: CASSFSSGYNEQFF. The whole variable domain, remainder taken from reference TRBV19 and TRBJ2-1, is DGGITQSPKYLFRKEGQNVTLSCEQNLNHDAMYWYRQDPGQGLRLIYYSQIVNDFQKGDIAEGYSVSREKKESFPLTVTSAQKNPTAFYLCASSFSSGYNEQFFGPGTRLTVL.

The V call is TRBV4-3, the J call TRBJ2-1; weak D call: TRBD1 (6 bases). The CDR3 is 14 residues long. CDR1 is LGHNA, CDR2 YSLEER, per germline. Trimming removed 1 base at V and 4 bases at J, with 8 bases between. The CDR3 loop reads CASSQVGQYNEQFF. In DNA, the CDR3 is TGCGCCAGCAGCCAAGTTGGACAGTACAATGAGCAGTTCTTC.

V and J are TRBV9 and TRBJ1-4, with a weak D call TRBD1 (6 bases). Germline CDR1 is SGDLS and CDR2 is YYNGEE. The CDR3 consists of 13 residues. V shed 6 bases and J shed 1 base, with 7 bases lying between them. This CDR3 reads CASKGGTNEKLFF. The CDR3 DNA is TGTGCCAGCAAGGGGGGAACTAATGAAAAACTGTTTTTT.

CDR3 amino acids: CASSQAPGYGYTF. Written as DNA, the CDR3 is TGTGCCAGCAGCCAAGCTCCGGGCTATGGCTACACCTTC. The chain carries TRBV4-2 and TRBJ1-2; no clear D. The ends were cut back, 1 base at V and 4 bases at J, with 7 bases in the middle. The CDR3 runs 13 residues. CDR1 is LGHNA and CDR2 is YNFKEQ in the germline V gene.

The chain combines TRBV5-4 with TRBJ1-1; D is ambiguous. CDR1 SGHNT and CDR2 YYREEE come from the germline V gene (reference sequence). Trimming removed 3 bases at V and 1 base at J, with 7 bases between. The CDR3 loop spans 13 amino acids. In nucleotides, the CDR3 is TGTGCCAGCAGCTGGGCTTCGAACACTGAAGCTTTCTTT. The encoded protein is CASSWASNTEAFF.

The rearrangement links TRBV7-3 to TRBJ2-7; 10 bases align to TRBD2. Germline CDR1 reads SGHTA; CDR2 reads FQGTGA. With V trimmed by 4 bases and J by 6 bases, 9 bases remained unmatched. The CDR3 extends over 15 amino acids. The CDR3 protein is CASSSAGGPLSEQYF. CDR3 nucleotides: TGTGCCAGCAGCTCAGCGGGAGGGCCCTTGTCCGAGCAGTACTTC.

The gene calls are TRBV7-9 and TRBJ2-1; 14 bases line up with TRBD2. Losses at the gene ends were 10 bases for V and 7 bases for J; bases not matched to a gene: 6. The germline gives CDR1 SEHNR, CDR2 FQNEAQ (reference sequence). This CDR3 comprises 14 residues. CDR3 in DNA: TGTGCCACTGGGACTAGCGGGAGCTGGAATGAGCAGTTCTTC. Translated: CATGTSGSWNEQFF.

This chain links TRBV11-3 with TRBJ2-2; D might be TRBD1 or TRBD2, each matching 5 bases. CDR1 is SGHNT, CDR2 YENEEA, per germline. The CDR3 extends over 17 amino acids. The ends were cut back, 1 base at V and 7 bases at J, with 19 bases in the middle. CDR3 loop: CASSLGYAGTSGGELFF. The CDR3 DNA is TGTGCCAGCAGCTTAGGATACGCCGGGACCAGCGGCGGGGAGCTGTTTTTT.

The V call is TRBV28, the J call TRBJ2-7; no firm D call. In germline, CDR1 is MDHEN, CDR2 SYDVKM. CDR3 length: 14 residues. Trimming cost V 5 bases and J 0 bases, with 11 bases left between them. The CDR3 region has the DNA TGTGCCAGCAGTCTAAAGACATTCTCCTACGAGCAGTACTTC. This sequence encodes CASSLKTFSYEQYF. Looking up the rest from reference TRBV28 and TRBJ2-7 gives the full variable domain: DVKVTQSSRYLVKRTGEKVFLECVQDMDHENMFWYRQDPGLGLRLIYFSYDVKMKEKGDIPEGYSVSREKKERFSLILESASTNQTSMYLCASSLKTFSYEQYFGPGTRLTVT.

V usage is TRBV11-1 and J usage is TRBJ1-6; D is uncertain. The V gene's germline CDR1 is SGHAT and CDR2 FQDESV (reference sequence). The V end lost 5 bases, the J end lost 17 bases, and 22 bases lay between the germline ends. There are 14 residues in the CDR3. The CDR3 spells CASSPPSRTGEVHF. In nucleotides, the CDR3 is TGTGCCAGCAGCCCCCCTTCTCGGACTGGGGAAGTCCACTTT.

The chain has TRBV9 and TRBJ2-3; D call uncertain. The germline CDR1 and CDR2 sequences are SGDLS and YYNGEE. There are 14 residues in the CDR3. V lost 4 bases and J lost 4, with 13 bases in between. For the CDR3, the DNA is TGTGCCAGCAGCCCAGAGCTGGTAGCAGATACGCAGTATTTT. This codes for CASSPELVADTQYF.

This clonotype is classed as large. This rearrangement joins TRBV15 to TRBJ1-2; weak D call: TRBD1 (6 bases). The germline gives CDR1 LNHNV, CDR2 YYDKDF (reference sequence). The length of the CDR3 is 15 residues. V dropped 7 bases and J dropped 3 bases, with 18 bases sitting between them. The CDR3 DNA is TGTGCCACCACCAATAGGACAGATTTACACTATGGCTACACCTTC. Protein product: CATTNRTDLHYGYTF.